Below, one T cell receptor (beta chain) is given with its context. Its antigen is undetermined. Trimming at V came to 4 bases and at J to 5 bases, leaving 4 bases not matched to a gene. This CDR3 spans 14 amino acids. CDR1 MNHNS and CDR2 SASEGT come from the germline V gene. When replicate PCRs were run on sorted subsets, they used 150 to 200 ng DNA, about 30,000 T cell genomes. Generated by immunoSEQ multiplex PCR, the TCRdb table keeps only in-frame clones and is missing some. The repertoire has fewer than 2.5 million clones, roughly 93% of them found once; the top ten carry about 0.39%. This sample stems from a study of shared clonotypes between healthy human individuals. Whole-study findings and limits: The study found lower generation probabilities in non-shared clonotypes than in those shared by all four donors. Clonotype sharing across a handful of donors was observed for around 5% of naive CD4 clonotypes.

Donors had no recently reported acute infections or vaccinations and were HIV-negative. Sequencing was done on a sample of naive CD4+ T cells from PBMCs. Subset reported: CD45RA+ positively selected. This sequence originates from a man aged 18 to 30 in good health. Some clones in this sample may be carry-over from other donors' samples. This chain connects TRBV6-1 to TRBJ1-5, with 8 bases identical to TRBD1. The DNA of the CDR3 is TGTGCCAGCAGTGGCAGGGGGCCGGATCAGCCCCAGCATTTT. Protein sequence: CASSGRGPDQPQHF.